The next 6 T cell receptor beta chains were all read from a single sample in a study of T cell repertoires in cytomegalovirus infection. MiXCR was run by TCRdb on the reads, yielding one entry per CDR3 protein. This sample has about 180,000 distinct CDR3 sequences, with 17% found just once. The sequenced material came from CD8+ T cells from PBMCs. These receptors were collected from a human donor in good health (CMV status not recorded). Some clones in this sample may be carry-over from other donors' samples.

The chain links TRBV4-1 to TRBJ1-6; D perhaps matches TRBD1 (5 bases). Per germline, CDR1 MGHRA and CDR2 YSYEKL. V was clipped by 0 bases and J by 9 bases, with 15 bases between them. CDR3 size: 16 residues. CDR3 in amino acids: CASSQDSQGSASPLHF. The CDR3 DNA follows: TGCGCCAGCAGCCAAGATTCCCAGGGATCTGCTTCACCCCTCCACTTT.

The V call is TRBV29-1, the J call TRBJ1-1; D ambiguous. This CDR3 is 11 amino acids long. Looked up from germline, CDR1 is SQVTM and CDR2 is ANQGSEA. Trimming shortened V by 6 bases and J by 8 bases, and 13 bases separated the two germline ends. The CDR3, as DNA: TGCAGCGTGGCGCCTACGGGGGAAGCTTTCTTT. It translates to CSVAPTGEAFF. Filled out from reference TRBV29-1 and TRBJ1-1, the complete variable domain reads SAVISQKPSRDICQRGTSLTIQCQVDSQVTMMFWYRQQPGQSLTLIATANQGSEATYESGFVIDKFPISRPNLTFSTLTVSNMSPEDSSIYLCSVAPTGEAFFGQGTRLTVV.

This clonotype showed up just a few times. The CDR3 nucleotides are TGTGCCAGCATATTCGGGACACCTAACACCGGGGAGCTGTTTTTT. It codes for CASIFGTPNTGELFF. This rearrangement joins TRBV6-2 or TRBV6-3 to TRBJ2-2, with D possibly being TRBD1 (6 bases). V gave up 7 bases and J gave up 2 bases, with 14 bases separating them. The CDR3 has 15 amino acids. CDR1 and CDR2 (germline): MNHEY, SVGEGT.

Ten or more counts support this clonotype. The V call is TRBV7-9, the J call TRBJ2-1, with D uncertain. The CDR3 covers 11 residues. Germline CDR1 is SEHNR and CDR2 is FQNEAQ (reference sequence). The V end was cut by 1 base, the J end by 8 bases, with 3 bases between. The DNA for the CDR3 is TGTGCCAGCAGCTTAGGAGATGAGCAGTTCTTC. Protein sequence: CASSLGDEQFF.

The chain combines TRBV7-9 with TRBJ1-6; D is possibly TRBD1 (5 bases). The germline V and J ends were trimmed by 2 bases and 1 base, with 9 bases remaining between them. Germline CDR1 SEHNR, CDR2 FQNEAQ (reference sequence). The CDR3 runs 16 residues. CDR3 amino acids: CASSLQGESYNSPLHF. CDR3 coding DNA: TGTGCCAGCAGCTTACAAGGGGAGTCCTATAATTCACCCCTCCACTTT. Based on the CDR3 plus reference TRBV7-9 and TRBJ1-6, the full variable domain is DTGVSQNPRHKITKRGQNVTFRCDPISEHNRLYWYRQTLGQGPEFLTYFQNEAQLEKSRLLSDRFSAERPKGSFSTLEIQRTEQGDSAMYLCASSLQGESYNSPLHFGNGTRLTVT.

V and J are TRBV12-3 or TRBV12-4 and TRBJ1-2, with D possibly matching TRBD1 (6 bases). V gave up 3 bases and J gave up 4 bases, with 12 bases separating them. The CDR3 contains 14 residues. The CDR3 nucleotides are TGTGCCAGCAGTTTCGACGTGGACAGCTATGGCTACACCTTC. Its translation: CASSFDVDSYGYTF.